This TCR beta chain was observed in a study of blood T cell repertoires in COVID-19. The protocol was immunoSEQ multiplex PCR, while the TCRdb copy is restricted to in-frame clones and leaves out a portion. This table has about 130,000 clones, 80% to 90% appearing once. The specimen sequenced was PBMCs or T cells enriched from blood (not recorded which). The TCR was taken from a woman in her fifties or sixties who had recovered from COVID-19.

The CDR3 spells CASSRDMNTGELFF. In nucleotides, the CDR3 is TGTGCCAGCAGCAGGGACATGAACACCGGGGAGCTGTTTTTT. The genes are TRBV6-4 and TRBJ2-2; tentatively, D is TRBD1 (6 bases). The germline V gene has CDR1 MRHNA and CDR2 SNTAGT. The CDR3 contains 14 residues. The germline V and J ends were trimmed by 6 bases and 1 base, with 9 bases remaining between them.